This T cell receptor (beta chain) was recovered during a study of post-analysis software for immune sequencing data. Regarding the study as a whole: Among 4 or 5 TRBV segments more frequent in patients than controls were TRBV5-6, TRBV5-1 and TRBV20-1.

Unique molecular identifiers were present in the TCR beta cDNA libraries. TCRdb passed the PCR reads through MiXCR, listing each CDR3 protein once. Seen here are about 430,000 distinct CDR3 sequences, roughly 38% observed once, and the top ten hold about 7.6%. With regard to this clonotype: The antigen is undetermined.

CDR1 and CDR2 from the germline V gene are DFQATT and SNEGSKA (reference sequence). This CDR3 is 16 amino acids long. V shed 0 bases and J shed 4 bases, with 19 bases lying between them. The sample was blood. The clonotype originates from a girl aged 2-9 years with multiple sclerosis. This chain connects TRBV20-1 to TRBJ2-7, with D perhaps assigned TRBD1 or TRBD2 (5 bases each). The DNA for the CDR3 is TGCAGTGCTAGAGATCGGGATATTGGGGGTGGGTACGAGCAGTACTTC. Protein sequence: CSARDRDIGGGYEQYF.